These 9 T cell receptor beta chains came from one sample sequenced in a study of tumor-infiltrating lymphocytes in oesophageal squamous cell carcinoma. TCRdb ran MiXCR on the PCR reads and lists one entry per CDR3 protein. This sample has 15,000 to 20,000 distinct CDR3 sequences, with over 45% found just once. The sequencing input was esophageal tumor tissue. These receptors all come from a male donor with esophageal squamous cell carcinoma.

There are many counts of this clonotype. A much larger clone differs from this one at a single base, so this may be a read error. The chain is built from TRBV6-1 and TRBJ2-5, with 8 bases aligning to TRBD1. The length of the CDR3 is 13 residues. CDR1 MNHNS and CDR2 SASEGT come from the germline V gene. Germline trimming cut 6 bases from V and 11 bases from J; bases unmatched to any gene: 11. In nucleotides, the CDR3 is TGTGCCAGCAGGGATCAGGGGGCCGATGAGCAGTACTTC. Translation: CASRDQGADEQYF.

V usage is TRBV10-1 and J usage is TRBJ2-7; 8 nucleotides agree with TRBD1. Matching the DNA end better, TRBJ2-5 makes the J call doubtful. Germline V gene sequence: CDR1 WNHNN, CDR2 SYGVQD (reference sequence). This CDR3 comprises 17 residues. CDR3 nucleotides: TGCGCCAGCAGTGGGGAATTGGGACAGGTAGCGTGGAAGACCCAGTACTTC. Protein: CASSGELGQVAWKTQYF.

The rearrangement joins TRBV27 to TRBJ2-1; D is unclear. Per germline, CDR1 MNHEY and CDR2 SMNVEV (reference sequence). The germline V and J ends were trimmed by 5 bases and 0 bases, with 14 bases remaining between them. CDR3 size: 16 residues. This chain's CDR3 is CASSMLWRSSYNEQFF. Here the CDR3 DNA reads TGTGCCAGCAGTATGCTGTGGCGGAGCTCCTACAATGAGCAGTTCTTC.

This chain joins TRBV10-2 and TRBJ2-1; tentatively, D is TRBD2 (5 bases). This CDR3 is built from 14 residues. Germline V gene lookup returns CDR1 WSHSY and CDR2 SAAADI. V lost 7 bases and J lost 6, with 16 bases in between. This CDR3 is CASTNFWETNEQFF. The DNA of the CDR3 is TGCGCCAGCACTAATTTTTGGGAGACCAATGAGCAGTTCTTC.

This clonotype was seen many times. A much larger clonotype is one base distant, so this may be a read error. The rearrangement links TRBV10-1 to TRBJ2-4, with a tentative D call TRBD2 (7 bases). Germline CDR1 is WNHNN and CDR2 is SYGVQD (reference sequence). There are 15 residues in the CDR3. Trimming pared 3 bases from V and 13 bases from J, leaving 22 bases between. CDR3 sequence (DNA): TGCGCCAGCAGTGAAGGGGGGAGGGCCTCCAATGAGCAGTACTTC. Translating gives CASSEGGRASNEQYF.

The rearrangement uses TRBV7-3 and TRBJ2-3, with 7 bases lining up with TRBD2. The closer fit of TRBJ2-1 to the DNA end suggests the J call may be wrong. This CDR3 contains 15 residues. The V gene's germline CDR1 is SGHTA and CDR2 FQGTGA. This CDR3 is CASSSPGLGRTEQFF. The CDR3 nucleotides read TGTGCCAGCAGCTCCCCTGGACTAGGTCGGACTGAGCAGTTCTTC.

In this sample, this clonotype turned up many times. The chain carries TRBV5-1 and TRBJ2-3; D possibly uses TRBD1 or TRBD2 (6 bases each). Germline V gene data show CDR1 as SGHRS and CDR2 as YFSETQ. The length of the CDR3 is 15 residues. The ends were cut back, 7 bases at V and 0 bases at J, with 15 bases in the middle. In DNA, the CDR3 is TGCGCCAGCCAAACAAGGGGGGCTAGCACAGATACGCAGTATTTT. It is translated as CASQTRGASTDTQYF.

This chain uses TRBV7-3 with TRBJ1-2; no clear D gene. The J call is doubtful: the DNA matches TRBJ2-1 better. This CDR3 contains 14 residues. The germline CDR1 and CDR2 sequences are SGHTA and FQGTGA. This CDR3 is CASSPLSSSNEQFF. CDR3 sequence (DNA): TGTGCCAGCAGCCCCCTGAGTTCATCGAATGAGCAGTTCTTC.

This clonotype was seen many times. V and J are TRBV6-1 and TRBJ2-1; D unresolved. The CDR3 spans 14 residues. V lost 5 bases, J lost 0 bases, and 8 bases lay in between. The germline CDR1 and CDR2 sequences are MNHNS and SASEGT. The CDR3 DNA sequence: TGTGCCAGCAGTCCACTGGTCTCCTACAATGAGCAGTTCTTC. Protein: CASSPLVSYNEQFF.